This T cell receptor (beta chain) was identified during a study of blood T cells in healthy people across ages. A second PCR of about 7 to 12 cycles used a sample-barcoded 5' primer and a J-beta primer mix. TCRdb itself ran the 5' RACE reads through MiXCR, one entry per CDR3 protein. Of 1.5 million to 2 million distinct CDR3 sequences in the sample, 30% to 40% were seen once. Specimen: blood. The TCR originated in a woman aged 25 to 39 in good health.

The CDR3 region is CASSPIRDFFPSRAQYF. DNA for the CDR3: TGTGCCAGCAGCCCTATTCGGGACTTCTTTCCTAGTAGGGCCCAGTACTTC. This chain uses TRBV7-9 with TRBJ2-5; a weak D match, TRBD2 (6 bases). The ends were cut back, 5 bases at V and 9 bases at J, with 28 bases in the middle. This CDR3 region has 17 residues. Per the germline V gene, CDR1 is SEHNR and CDR2 is FQNEAQ (reference sequence). The entire variable domain, with the rest obtained from reference TRBV7-9 and TRBJ2-5, is as follows: DTGVSQNPRHKITKRGQNVTFRCDPISEHNRLYWYRQTLGQGPEFLTYFQNEAQLEKSRLLSDRFSAERPKGSFSTLEIQRTEQGDSAMYLCASSPIRDFFPSRAQYFGPGTRLLVL.